This T cell receptor (beta chain) was retrieved from a study of CD8 T cells in Susac syndrome. General study points: It was acknowledged in the study that its TCR sequencing and HLA analysis involved a relatively small number of individuals.

An amount of RNA that ranged from about 0.45 to 1 ug was reverse transcribed with random hexamers. One entry per CDR3 protein results from TCRdb running MiXCR on the immunoSEQ multiplex PCR reads. The profile shows about 150,000 distinct CDR3 sequences, roughly 96% of them singletons. Details on this clonotype: Its antigen is undetermined.

The CDR3 sequence is 14 residues long. Losses at the gene ends were 4 bases for V and 8 bases for J; bases not matched to a gene: 8. Germline CDR1 reads LGHDT; CDR2 reads YNNKEL (reference sequence). Blood CD8+ and CD4+ T cells underwent high-throughput TCR beta sequencing. The gene calls are TRBV3-1 and TRBJ2-3; 8 bases are shared with TRBD1. The specimen sequenced was CD8+ T cells from PBMCs. This TCR came from a human donor with multiple sclerosis. CDR3 nucleotide sequence: TGTGCCAGCAGCCGCTACGACAGGGGAGGTACGCAGTATTTT. Its protein is CASSRYDRGGTQYF.